The present T cell receptor beta chain was sequenced within a study of cytomegalovirus exposure and HLA in healthy donors. In its sample, this clone was seen a few times. The PCR employed 60 Vbeta primers together with 13 Jbeta primers. Clones were sequenced by immunoSEQ multiplex PCR, and TCRdb holds only the in-frame ones, with some missing. Of more than 110,000 clones listed, about four fifths are singletons. This receptor was identified in a male donor in good health and CMV-seronegative. Specimen: PBMCs.

This CDR3 is CASSLVGSPLHF. CDR3 coding DNA: TGTGCCAGCAGCTTGGTCGGTTCACCCCTCCACTTT. V usage is TRBV5-6 and J usage is TRBJ1-6, with unresolved D. The germline V and J ends were trimmed by 0 bases and 9 bases, with 4 bases remaining between them. The CDR3 runs 12 residues. From germline, CDR1 is SGHDT and CDR2 YYEEEE. The variable domain in full, with the rest retrieved from reference TRBV5-6 and TRBJ1-6, is DAGVTQSPTHLIKTRGQQVTLRCSPKSGHDTVSWYQQALGQGPQFIFQYYEEEERQRGNFPDRFSGHQFPNYSSELNVNALLLGDSALYLCASSLVGSPLHFGNGTRLTVT.